A selection of T cell receptor beta chains follows, all from one sample in a study of control samples from healthy donors and cancer patients. TCRdb's table, derived via immunoSEQ multiplex PCR, lists solely in-frame clones and lacks some. The sample lists roughly 83,000 clones; more than 75% were seen once. Sequencing used blood. These TCRs come from a woman in her sixties or seventies in good health. Both conserved end residues are part of each CDR3. The D gene is left open where the match is weak.

d_gene	v_gene	j_gene	CDR3aa
.	TRBV11-2	TRBJ2-7	CASSLRVWTPTYEQYF
.	TRBV19	TRBJ2-2	CASRAGLGTGELFF
.	TRBV11-2	TRBJ1-3	CASSPGRAAGNTIYF
.	TRBV6-6	TRBJ2-3	CASSFKLTDITDTQYF
TRBD1	TRBV7-9	TRBJ2-5	CASSYRDRDRGETQYF
.	TRBV28	TRBJ1-2	CASSTDGQTHGYTF
TRBD1	TRBV7-2	TRBJ2-7	CASRTPGQGYEQYF
.	TRBV7-2	TRBJ2-5	CASSLGQGETQYF
TRBD1	TRBV4-1	TRBJ1-4	CASSQMTGFLNEKLFF
.	TRBV11-2	TRBJ2-3	CASSLSRADTQYF
.	TRBV12-3/TRBV12-4	TRBJ1-4	CASSSGPNEKLFF
.	TRBV6-1	TRBJ1-1	CASSEVRGRREAFF
.	TRBV18	TRBJ1-1	CASSPPNTEAFF
TRBD2	TRBV24-1	TRBJ2-1	CATSDRTGTSLAGEQFF
.	TRBV28	TRBJ1-6	CASSSSTYNSPLHF
.	TRBV11-2	TRBJ2-7	CASSFTRGWEPYEQYF
TRBD2	TRBV6-5	TRBJ2-7	CASSYSTSGGYEQYF
.	TRBV5-6	TRBJ1-4	CASSPWGNEKLFF
.	TRBV2	TRBJ1-5	CASSELGAGQPQHF
.	TRBV2	TRBJ1-5	CANSRWGGSNQPQHF
.	TRBV13	TRBJ1-4	CASSLVKGEGNEKLFF
.	TRBV10-3	TRBJ1-5	CAISKNNPGSNQPQHF